This TCR beta chain comes out of a study of vaccination and CD4 T cells after COVID-19. The germline CDR1 and CDR2 sequences are DFQATT and SNEGSKA (reference sequence). Trimming at V came to 0 bases and at J to 7 bases, leaving 7 bases not matched to a gene. The CDR3 has 15 amino acids. About this clonotype itself: Its antigen remains unknown.

Treatment given: roughly nine-day PBMC culture with coronavirus spike peptide pools or control peptides (ViraFEST assay). The Oncomine TCR Beta short-read assay sequenced DNA from cultured CD4+ T cells. TCRdb re-called the PCR reads through MiXCR, storing one row per CDR3 protein. There are approximately 24,000 distinct CDR3 sequences in the sample; roughly 42% occur only once, and roughly a tenth lies in the top ten. This clonotype was sampled from a human donor who had recovered from COVID-19. The sample was CD4+ T cells from blood, cultured in vitro. The rearrangement links TRBV20-1 to TRBJ1-3; 9 bases line up with TRBD1. The CDR3 spells CSARDSGTGLNTIYF. DNA for the CDR3: TGCAGTGCTAGAGATTCCGGGACAGGGCTCAACACCATATATTTT.